The 18 T cell receptor beta chains reported below all come from one sample, sequenced in a study of blood T cells in healthy people across ages. Primed by a sample-barcoded 5' primer and a J-beta primer mix, a second PCR proceeded for roughly 7 to 11 cycles. Each CDR3 protein gets one entry after TCRdb re-called the 5' RACE reads with MiXCR. This table holds over a million distinct CDR3 sequences, about 43% found once. Material for sequencing was blood. The receptors come from a woman under 30 in good health.

This chain uses TRBV20-1 with TRBJ2-5, with TRBD2 identical over 13 bases. This CDR3 comprises 15 residues. V lost 6 bases to trimming and J lost 11 bases; unmatched junction nucleotides: 15. CDR1 and CDR2 (germline): DFQATT, SNEGSKA (reference sequence). The CDR3 DNA follows: TGCAGTGCGACGGGGGGACTAGCGGGATTCAATGAGCAGTACTTC. As protein: CSATGGLAGFNEQYF.

The chain recombines TRBV5-1 with TRBJ1-1; D possibly corresponds to TRBD1 (6 bases). CDR1 and CDR2 from the germline V gene are SGHRS and YFSETQ. CDR3 length equals 14 residues. V lost 5 bases and J lost 4, with 15 bases in between. The CDR3 region is CASRAGGTGTEAFF. The DNA of the CDR3 is TGCGCCAGCAGGGCCGGGGGCACAGGCACTGAAGCTTTCTTT.

The chain joins TRBV7-9 to TRBJ2-7; D remains ambiguous. Per the germline V gene, CDR1 is SEHNR and CDR2 is FQNEAQ (reference sequence). Trimming removed 1 base at V and 2 bases at J, with 12 bases between. This CDR3 is 15 amino acids long. DNA for the CDR3: TGTGCCAGCAGCTTAGATCGGACGGAGCCCTACGAGCAGTACTTC. Residues: CASSLDRTEPYEQYF.

V and J are TRBV21-1 and TRBJ2-3; the table's TRBD1 call for D was not verified on the DNA. TRBV21-1 is noted as a pseudogene. This CDR3 is 16 amino acids long. The CDR3 spells CASSPQKGASTDTQYF. CDR3 bases: TGTGCCAGCAGCCCTCAAAAGGGGGCGAGCACAGATACGCAGTATTTT.

The chain recombines TRBV20-1 with TRBJ1-1; D possibly corresponds to TRBD1 (5 bases). V lost 3 bases to trimming and J lost 0 bases, with 20 bases between them. The CDR3 runs to 17 residues. Germline CDR1 and CDR2: DFQATT and SNEGSKA (reference sequence). The CDR3 here is CSASGGGMSAMNTEAFF. The DNA for the CDR3 is TGCAGTGCTAGCGGCGGGGGTATGAGTGCCATGAACACTGAAGCTTTCTTT.

This chain joins TRBV12-3 or TRBV12-4 and TRBJ1-2; no clear D. V gave up 9 bases and J gave up 3 bases, with 23 bases separating them. The CDR3 is made up of 16 amino acids. CDR3 residues: CASLPSGPLDDYGYTF. The CDR3 DNA reads as TGTGCCAGTCTACCTTCCGGGCCGCTAGACGACTATGGCTACACCTTC.

This chain uses TRBV4-1 with TRBJ1-2; 9 bases are a match to TRBD1. This CDR3 region has 15 residues. In germline, CDR1 is MGHRA, CDR2 YSYEKL. V was pared by 3 bases and J by 5 bases, with 7 bases of the junction left unmatched. The CDR3 reads CASSHGQGKGYGYTF. In DNA, the CDR3 is TGCGCCAGCAGCCACGGACAGGGGAAGGGGTATGGCTACACCTTC.

This chain links TRBV20-1 with TRBJ1-4, with TRBD1 matching 7 bases. The V segment lost 3 bases and the J segment 8 bases; nucleotides outside the gene matches: 9. The CDR3 sequence is 14 residues long. The germline V gene has CDR1 DFQATT and CDR2 SNEGSKA (reference sequence). CDR3 DNA sequence: TGCAGTGCTAGGATAGGGGGCGCACAAGAAAAACTGTTTTTT. Its protein product is CSARIGGAQEKLFF.

The table lists this clonotype with a few counts. This rearrangement joins TRBV27 to TRBJ1-5, with D unclear. The CDR3 spans 15 residues. Trimming stripped 0 bases from V and 3 bases from J, with 9 bases between. Germline assignment: CDR1 MNHEY and CDR2 SMNVEV (reference sequence). Here the CDR3 reads CASSLSVVPNQPQHF. The CDR3 coding sequence is TGTGCCAGCAGTTTATCCGTGGTCCCCAATCAGCCCCAGCATTTT.

Of note for this clonotype: An end of the junction does not agree with germline; a read error may underlie this. The chain is built from TRBV4-1 and TRBJ2-1; perhaps TRBD2 as D (5 bases). Per germline, CDR1 MGHRA and CDR2 YSYEKL. There are 15 residues in the CDR3. CDR3 residues: CAGSNVDGGYNEQFF. The CDR3 nucleotides are TGCGCCGGCAGCAACGTTGACGGAGGATACAATGAGCAGTTCTTC.

The rearrangement links TRBV29-1 to TRBJ2-2; 8 nucleotides match TRBD1. This CDR3 is built from 13 residues. V dropped 7 bases and J dropped 3; count of bases not matched to a gene: 4. Germline V gene data show CDR1 as SQVTM and CDR2 as ANQGSEA. The CDR3 DNA is TGCAGCGCCCTGACAGGGGACACCGGGGAGCTGTTTTTT. Its protein product is CSALTGDTGELFF.

This sequence joins TRBV20-1 and TRBJ1-6; 9 bases fit TRBD1. Germline values: CDR1 DFQATT, CDR2 SNEGSKA (reference sequence). With V trimmed by 4 bases and J by 8 bases, 3 bases remained unmatched. The CDR3 covers 13 residues. The CDR3 region is CSATQGADSPLHF. The CDR3 DNA reads TGCAGTGCTACACAGGGGGCCGATTCACCCCTCCACTTT.

The V gene is TRBV7-2, the J gene TRBJ2-1; D is uncertain. This CDR3 has 14 residues. Germline V gives CDR1 SGHTA, CDR2 FQGNSA. V shed 10 bases and J shed 2 bases, with 15 bases lying between them. The CDR3 loop is CATNGRATYNEQFF. CDR3 DNA sequence: TGTGCCACCAATGGACGGGCTACCTACAATGAGCAGTTCTTC.

The genes are TRBV7-9 and TRBJ2-7; the match to TRBD2 covers 14 bases. The CDR3 spans 16 residues. J was trimmed by 5 bases and V by 0 bases; bases with no gene match: 3. Germline-derived CDR1 and CDR2 are SEHNR and FQNEAQ (reference sequence). The CDR3 sequence is CASSLAPGLAGDEQYF. CDR3 in DNA: TGTGCCAGCAGCTTAGCGCCGGGACTAGCGGGAGACGAGCAGTACTTC.

The chain uses TRBV20-1 and TRBJ2-7, with 9 bases that match TRBD1. CDR3 length: 16 residues. The trim removed 0 bases at V and 1 base at J, leaving 7 bases unmatched. Germline V gene data show CDR1 as DFQATT and CDR2 as SNEGSKA (reference sequence). The CDR3 sequence is CSARDSRTGESYEQYF. CDR3 DNA: TGCAGTGCTAGAGATTCCCGGACAGGGGAATCCTACGAGCAGTACTTC.

About this clonotype itself: The junction does not match germline at one end; this may be a read error. J is TRBJ2-3 and V is TRBV3-1; TRBD1 matches 7 bases. Germline CDR1 LGHDT, CDR2 YNNKEL (reference sequence). The CDR3 has 16 residues. CDR3 residues: CASSQDRGGSTETQYF. The DNA for the CDR3 is TGTGCCAGCAGCCAAGACCGAGGGGGCAGCACAGAGACGCAGTATTTT.

The chain is built from TRBV2 and TRBJ2-5; 12 bases map to TRBD2. The DNA end lines up better with TRBJ2-7; the J call may be wrong. Germline CDR1 reads SNHLY; CDR2 reads FYNNEI. The CDR3 spans 16 residues. This chain's CDR3 is CASSETGLAGLNEQYF. CDR3 coding DNA: TGTGCCAGCAGTGAGACCGGACTAGCGGGATTGAACGAGCAGTACTTC.

On this clonotype: A much larger clone is a single base away; this may be a read error. CDR3 bases: TGTGCCAGCAGTTTACTCAGGGCAGGGTTCTTCTATGGCTACACCTTC. It specifies CASSLLRAGFFYGYTF. J is TRBJ1-2 and V is TRBV12-3 or TRBV12-4; possibly TRBD1 for D (5 bases). The ends were cut back, 2 bases at V and 4 bases at J, with 17 bases in the middle. The CDR3 totals 16 residues.